This T cell receptor (beta chain) was retrieved from a study of PD-L1 blockade in urothelial cancer. At the level of the study: About 85% of the roughly 29 patients were men whose urothelial cancer was bladder-origin. Investigators checked blood 3 weeks (second dose) and 6 weeks after treatment start. Regarding the study as a whole: Durable-benefit patients showed greater tumor-associated blood clone expansion at 3 weeks.

Sequencing used immunoSEQ multiplex PCR; TCRdb keeps in-frame clones, though not all of them. Here the sample spans tens of thousands of clones, 75% to 85% being singletons. Germline V lookup: CDR1 LNHNV, CDR2 YYDKDF (reference sequence). The ends were cut back, 2 bases at V and 8 bases at J, with 13 bases in the middle. The CDR3 contains 15 residues. Time point: pretreatment peripheral blood. Each patient gave between 1 and 8 samples, pretreatment and on-treatment. This clone appeared a single time. The antigen is unknown. This sequence was found in a man in his 60s with urothelial cancer. The chain combines TRBV15 with TRBJ1-6; perhaps TRBD1 as D (5 bases). Material: PBMCs, obtained around atezolizumab (anti-PD-L1) treatment. DNA of the CDR3: TGTGCCACCAGCAGACCCCAGCGGGGGGATTCACCCCTCCACTTT. Its protein product is CATSRPQRGDSPLHF.